A selection of T cell receptor beta chains follows, all from one sample in a study of regulatory T cells in long-lasting Graves disease. TCRdb re-analysed the multiplex PCR reads in MiXCR, keeping a single row per CDR3 protein. Altogether 240,000 or so distinct CDR3 sequences are present, 20% being singletons, with the ten largest covering more than 11%. Sequencing was performed on peripheral blood mononuclear cells (PBMCs), taken at new diagnosis, from a patient treated with antithyroid drugs. Every receptor here comes from a female donor with Graves disease. CDR3s include the opening cysteine and the closing phenylalanine or tryptophan. D genes are given only for firm matches. Clone sizes are given selectively: once, few, many, or a class where the clone is expanded.

clone_size | j_call | v_call | d_call | cdr3_aa | cdr3_nt
- | TRBJ2-5 | TRBV7-2 | TRBD1 | CASSNVGDRGETQYF | TGTGCCAGCAGCAACGTCGGGGACAGGGGAGAGACCCAGTACTTC
many | TRBJ2-2 | TRBV24-1 | - | CATSDPTGSGTGELFF | TGTGCCACCAGTGATCCCACGGGCTCGGGCACCGGGGAGCTGTTTTTT
few | TRBJ2-7 | TRBV3-1 | - | CASSSRAAANEQYF | TGTGCCAGCAGCTCTCGAGCAGCGGCCAACGAGCAGTACTTC
- | TRBJ2-7 | TRBV6-2/TRBV6-3 | - | CASSQEPRVAEQYF | TGTGCCAGCAGCCAAGAACCCAGGGTGGCCGAGCAGTACTTC
- | TRBJ2-7 | TRBV4-2 | TRBD2 | CASSRPGTSGIDEQYF | TGTGCCAGCAGCCGCCCTGGGACTAGCGGGATCGACGAGCAGTACTTC
- | TRBJ2-5 | TRBV7-3 | TRBD1 | CASSSLGGVETQYF | TGTGCCAGCAGCTCGCTAGGGGGCGTAGAGACCCAGTACTTC
many | TRBJ1-2 | TRBV5-1 | - | CASSLGQGLSYGYTF | TGCGCCAGCAGCTTGGGGCAGGGGCTGAGCTATGGCTACACCTTC
few | TRBJ1-2 | TRBV19 | - | CASTLHYGYTF | TGTGCCAGTACCCTTCACTATGGCTACACCTTC
many | TRBJ1-1 | TRBV27 | TRBD1 | CATRTGNTEAFF | TGTGCCACGCGGACAGGGAACACTGAAGCTTTCTTT
once | TRBJ2-7 | TRBV5-4 | - | CASSLAGAMSYEQYF | TGTGCCAGCAGCCTTGCGGGCGCGATGTCCTACGAGCAGTACTTC
many | TRBJ2-6 | TRBV27 | - | CASSRGGGNSGANVLTF | TGTGCCAGCAGTCGAGGAGGGGGGAACTCTGGGGCCAACGTCCTGACTTTC
many | TRBJ2-3 | TRBV7-2 | - | CASSQITTDTQYF | TGTGCCAGCAGCCAGATCACCACAGATACGCAGTATTTT
many | TRBJ1-2 | TRBV20-1 | - | CSARVGRLGENYGYTF | TGCAGTGCTAGAGTTGGCAGACTAGGAGAAAACTATGGCTACACCTTC
many | TRBJ2-3 | TRBV3-1 | - | CASSQGVRTPSPQYF | TGTGCCAGCAGCCAAGGAGTACGAACCCCCTCCCCGCAGTATTTT
once | TRBJ2-7 | TRBV5-1 | - | CASSLQGRSSYEQYF | TGCGCCAGCAGCTTGCAGGGGCGGAGCTCCTACGAGCAGTACTTC
many | TRBJ2-2 | TRBV11-2 | TRBD1 | CASSLDPDRVNTGELFF | TGTGCCAGCAGCTTAGATCCGGACAGGGTCAACACCGGGGAGCTGTTTTTT
- | TRBJ2-7 | TRBV6-4 | - | CASSDLGRGNIEQYF | TGTGCCAGCAGTGACCTAGGGAGGGGGAATATCGAGCAGTACTTC
many | TRBJ2-7 | TRBV3-1 | - | CASSQVPVGGASSYEQYF | TGTGCCAGCAGCCAAGTTCCTGTCGGGGGTGCTTCCTCCTACGAGCAGTACTTC
many | TRBJ1-1 | TRBV5-1 | - | CASSLGSATHTEAFF | TGCGCCAGCAGCTTGGGATCCGCGACACACACTGAAGCTTTCTTT
many | TRBJ1-2 | TRBV18 | - | CASSGGAVDGYTF | TGTGCCAGCTCCGGGGGGGCCGTGGATGGCTACACCTTC
many | TRBJ2-7 | TRBV9 | - | CASSVGVTAYEQYF | TGTGCCAGCAGCGTCGGGGTGACCGCCTACGAGCAGTACTTC
many | TRBJ2-3 | TRBV6-2/TRBV6-3 | - | CASGTRDASTDTQYF | TGTGCCAGCGGAACCAGGGACGCTAGCACAGATACGCAGTATTTT
many | TRBJ2-5 | TRBV5-6 | TRBD1 | CASIRTGGAGETQYF | TGTGCCAGCATAAGAACAGGGGGCGCGGGGGAGACCCAGTACTTC
once | TRBJ2-5 | TRBV2 | TRBD2 | CASKNRGTSGGETQYF | TGTGCCAGCAAAAATCGCGGGACTAGCGGGGGAGAGACCCAGTACTTC
many | TRBJ2-2 | TRBV6-1 | TRBD1 | CASGSTGTGNTGELFF | TGTGCCAGCGGGTCTACCGGGACAGGGAACACCGGGGAGCTGTTTTTT
once | TRBJ2-6 | TRBV7-8 | - | CASSLYFSGANVLTF | TGTGCCAGCAGCTTATATTTCTCTGGGGCCAACGTCCTGACTTTC
many | TRBJ2-1 | TRBV20-1 | - | CSARDLSNEQFF | TGCAGTGCTAGAGATCTTAGCAATGAGCAGTTCTTC
- | TRBJ2-4 | TRBV3-1 | - | CASSALGGEREGDDIQYF | TGTGCCAGCAGCGCCCTCGGCGGGGAGCGAGAAGGGGATGACATTCAGTACTTC
- | TRBJ2-2 | TRBV19 | TRBD2 | CASRRTSRNTRELFF | TGTGCCAGTAGGCGGACTAGCCGGAACACCCGGGAGCTGTTTTTT
many | TRBJ2-4 | TRBV20-1 | - | CSAPQGYSKNIQYF | TGCAGTGCTCCCCAGGGATACTCCAAAAACATTCAGTACTTC
many | TRBJ2-5 | TRBV5-5 | - | CASSSQQKETQYF | TGTGCCAGCAGCTCACAGCAGAAAGAGACCCAGTACTTC
many | TRBJ2-5 | TRBV5-1 | TRBD2 | CASTQLGGATGETQYF | TGCGCCAGCACCCAGCTCGGGGGGGCCACAGGGGAGACCCAGTACTTC
many | TRBJ1-2 | TRBV6-5 | - | CASSYSKGGYTF | TGTGCCAGCAGTTACTCGAAGGGCGGCTACACCTTC
- | TRBJ2-3 | TRBV27 | - | CASSPLGGGSTDTQYF | TGTGCCAGCAGTCCGCTGGGTGGGGGAAGCACAGATACGCAGTATTTT
- | TRBJ2-7 | TRBV10-3 | TRBD2 | CAIRAAGEGEQYF | TGTGCCATCAGGGCCGCGGGGGAGGGGGAGCAGTACTTC
many | TRBJ2-2 | TRBV20-1 | - | CSARPINTGELFF | TGCAGTGCGAGACCGATCAACACCGGGGAGCTGTTTTTT
many | TRBJ1-1 | TRBV3-2 | - | CASNLTGDWNYEAFF | TGTGCCAGCAACCTAACTGGGGACTGGAATTATGAAGCTTTCTTT
- | TRBJ2-7 | TRBV28 | - | CASRERAPTYEQYF | TGTGCCAGCAGGGAGCGGGCCCCTACGTACGAGCAGTACTTC
once | TRBJ1-6 | TRBV20-1 | - | CSTRSGDNSPLHF | TGCAGTACTAGATCTGGGGATAATTCACCCCTCCACTTT
once | TRBJ1-1 | TRBV13 | - | CASSLRFRGAEAFF | TGTGCCAGCAGCTTAAGGTTTCGTGGTGCAGAAGCTTTCTTT
few | TRBJ2-2 | TRBV19 | - | CASNSAGELFF | TGTGCCAGTAACTCGGCCGGGGAGCTGTTTTTT
many | TRBJ2-7 | TRBV12-3/TRBV12-4 | - | CASSLGGRDEQYF | TGTGCCAGCAGTTTAGGGGGGCGCGACGAGCAGTACTTC
- | TRBJ2-7 | TRBV24-1 | - | CATSDEQGKGGYEQYF | TGTGCCACCAGTGATGAACAGGGTAAAGGGGGCTACGAGCAGTACTTC
many | TRBJ2-7 | TRBV6-5 | TRBD2 | CASSSSLAGVSYEQYF | TGTGCCAGCAGTTCCTCTCTAGCGGGAGTATCCTACGAGCAGTACTTC
many | TRBJ2-7 | TRBV10-2 | - | CASSQSSYEQYF | TGCGCCAGCAGTCAAAGCTCCTACGAGCAGTACTTC
many | TRBJ1-1 | TRBV2 | - | CASIPGWPTPTEAFF | TGTGCCAGCATCCCCGGCTGGCCGACCCCCACTGAAGCTTTCTTT
- | TRBJ2-3 | TRBV20-1 | - | CSARDWGMTDTQYF | TGCAGTGCTAGGGACTGGGGAATGACAGATACGCAGTATTTT
many | TRBJ2-7 | TRBV20-1 | TRBD2 | CSAKSSSGSGDEQYF | TGCAGTGCTAAGAGCAGTAGCGGGAGTGGCGACGAGCAGTACTTC
many | TRBJ1-5 | TRBV7-6 | - | CASSLAQSNQPQHF | TGTGCCAGCAGCTTAGCCCAGAGCAATCAGCCCCAGCATTTT
few | TRBJ2-7 | TRBV20-1 | - | CSARDFKGSYEQYF | TGCAGTGCTAGAGATTTCAAGGGGTCCTACGAGCAGTACTTC
many | TRBJ1-6 | TRBV11-1 | - | CASSPRGNNSPLHF | TGTGCCAGCAGCCCAAGGGGTAATAATTCACCCCTCCACTTT
many | TRBJ2-2 | TRBV30 | - | CAWSRGGTGELFF | TGTGCCTGGAGTAGGGGGGGAACCGGGGAGCTGTTTTTT